This T cell receptor (beta chain) was sequenced during a study of cytomegalovirus exposure and HLA in healthy donors. Note on this clone: Its antigen is still unknown.

Germline V lookup: CDR1 SEHNR, CDR2 FQNEAQ (reference sequence). The CDR3 totals 18 residues. Germline trimming cut 8 bases from V and 5 bases from J; bases unmatched to any gene: 16. Study conclusions and caveats: Earlier analysis found most TCR beta V segments productive about 87% or about 30% of the time.

Donors in the study were healthy people who gave bone marrow. 13 Jbeta primers and 60 Vbeta primers were used for the PCR. The assay was immunoSEQ multiplex PCR, and TCRdb's table has in-frame clones only and misses some. The sample records around 89,000 clones, around 75% being singletons. The chain combines TRBV7-9 with TRBJ2-2, with 11 bases fitting TRBD2. Sample: PBMCs. The source of this sequence is a man aged 35 to 55 in good health and CMV-seronegative. This CDR3 is CASGGTALAGGGTGELFF. CDR3 DNA: TGTGCCAGCGGCGGCACAGCTCTAGCGGGGGGAGGAACCGGGGAGCTGTTTTTT.